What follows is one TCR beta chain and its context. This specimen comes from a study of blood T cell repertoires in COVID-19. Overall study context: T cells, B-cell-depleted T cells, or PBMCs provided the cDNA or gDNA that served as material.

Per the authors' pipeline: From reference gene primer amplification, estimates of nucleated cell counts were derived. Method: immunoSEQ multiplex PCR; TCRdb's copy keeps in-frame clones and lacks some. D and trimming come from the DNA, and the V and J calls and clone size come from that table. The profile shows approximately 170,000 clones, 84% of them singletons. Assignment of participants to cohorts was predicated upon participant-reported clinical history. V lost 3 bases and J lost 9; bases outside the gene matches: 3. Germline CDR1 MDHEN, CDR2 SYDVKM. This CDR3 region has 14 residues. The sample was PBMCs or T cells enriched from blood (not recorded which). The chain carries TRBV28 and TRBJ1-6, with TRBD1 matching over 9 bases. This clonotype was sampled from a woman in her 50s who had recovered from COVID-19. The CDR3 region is CASSFGTGRSPLHF. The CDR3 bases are TGTGCCAGCAGTTTTGGGACAGGGCGTTCACCCCTCCACTTT.